This TCR beta chain emerged from a study of T cell changes during pregnancy in multiple sclerosis. Germline CDR1 reads MNHEY; CDR2 reads SVGAGI. The V gene end was trimmed by 6 bases and the J gene end by 4 bases; junction bases not matched to a gene: 6. The CDR3 contains 14 residues. Generated by immunoSEQ multiplex PCR, the TCRdb table keeps only in-frame clones and is missing some. The repertoire has about 67,000 clones, 91% of them found once; the top ten carry roughly 1.4%. The chain joins TRBV6-5 to TRBJ1-5, with 7 bases that match TRBD1. The sample was peripheral blood, taken in the second trimester of pregnancy. The receptor was isolated from a female donor with multiple sclerosis, enrolled in a pregnancy study. The CDR3: CASSLGQLNQPQHF. The DNA of the CDR3 is TGTGCCAGCAGCCTGGGACAGTTAAATCAGCCCCAGCATTTT.